This T cell receptor beta chain was profiled in a study of T-cell reconstitution after alpha-beta-depleted transplantation in children. Comment on this clonotype: Its cognate antigen is unknown.

Using unique molecular identifiers, the investigators prepared the TCRbeta library. TCRdb reprocessed the PCR reads via MiXCR and lists one record per CDR3 protein. The sample carries about 240,000 distinct CDR3 sequences, about 23% recorded once. General study findings and limits: About two months after transplant, alpha-beta T cells reportedly came from several hundred expanded graft clones. Among T cells one year after transplant, newly produced cells accounted for most counts and diversity.

CDR1 ENHRY and CDR2 SYGVKD come from the germline V gene. V shed 2 bases and J shed 3 bases, with 11 bases lying between them. CDR3 size: 14 residues. This sequence was found in a girl aged 2 to 10 with Fanconi anemia, due to receive a stem cell transplant. The V gene is TRBV10-3, the J gene TRBJ2-7, with D uncertain. Sequencing used PBMCs, obtained before TCRalphabeta/CD19-depleted stem cell transplant. CDR3 in DNA: TGTGCCATCAGTGAGACATCCCGGTTCTACGAGCAGTACTTC. It encodes CAISETSRFYEQYF.